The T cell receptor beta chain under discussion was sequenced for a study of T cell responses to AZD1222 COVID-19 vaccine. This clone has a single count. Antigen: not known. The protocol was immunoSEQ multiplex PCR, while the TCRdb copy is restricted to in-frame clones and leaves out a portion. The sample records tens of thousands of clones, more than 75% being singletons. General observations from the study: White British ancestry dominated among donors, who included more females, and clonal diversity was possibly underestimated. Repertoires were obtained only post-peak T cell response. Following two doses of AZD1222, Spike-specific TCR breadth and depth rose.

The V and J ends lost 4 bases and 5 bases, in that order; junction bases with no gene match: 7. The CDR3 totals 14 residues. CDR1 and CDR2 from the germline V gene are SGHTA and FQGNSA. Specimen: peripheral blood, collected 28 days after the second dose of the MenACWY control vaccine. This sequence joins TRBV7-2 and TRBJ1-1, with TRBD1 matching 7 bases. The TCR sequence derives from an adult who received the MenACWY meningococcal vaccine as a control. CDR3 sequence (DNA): TGTGCCAGCAGCTCGGGACAGAGTTTAACTGAAGCTTTCTTT. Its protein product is CASSSGQSLTEAFF.